These T cell receptor beta chains were read from a single sample in a study of human T cells and chemical hapten exposure. From the RACE reads, TCRdb called clonotypes with MiXCR, one entry per CDR3 protein. The table has 62,000 or so distinct CDR3 sequences, roughly 9.8% seen once; the top ten hold over 4%. Material: whole blood, obtained in connection with sensitization to the hapten diphenylcyclopropenone (DPC). These receptors came from a woman between 50 and 59 years old with alopecia areata. Some clones in this sample may be carry-over from other donors' samples. Both conserved end residues are part of each CDR3. A D gene is named only where the DNA matches it firmly. Clone size is not always given. Where it is, it says once, few, many or a class for expanded clones.

length,V,D,J,size,CDR3,DNA
14,TRBV20-1,TRBD2,TRBJ2-7,.,CSARSIAGVNEQYF,TGCAGTGCTAGATCCATAGCGGGGGTAAACGAGCAGTACTTC
15,TRBV19,.,TRBJ2-6,few,CASSIQGTGANVLTF,TGTGCCAGCTCCATCCAGGGGACCGGGGCCAACGTCCTGACTTTC
13,TRBV12-3/TRBV12-4,TRBD2,TRBJ2-5,many,CASTGSGQETQYF,TGTGCCAGCACCGGTAGCGGGCAAGAGACCCAGTACTTC
15,TRBV6-6,TRBD1,TRBJ1-6,.,CASSYEDRDGSPLHF,TGTGCCAGCAGTTACGAGGACAGGGATGGTTCACCCCTCCACTTT
15,TRBV3-1,TRBD1,TRBJ1-2,.,CASSRPGQGRGGYTF,TGTGCCAGCAGCCGTCCGGGACAGGGAAGAGGCGGCTACACCTTC
14,TRBV6-2/TRBV6-3,TRBD1,TRBJ2-3,few,CASSPGQVTDTQYF,TGTGCCAGCAGTCCAGGACAGGTCACAGATACGCAGTATTTT
11,TRBV18,.,TRBJ1-4,.,CASSPDGGLFF,TGTGCCAGCTCTCCGGACGGGGGACTGTTTTTT
14,TRBV18,.,TRBJ1-1,many,CASSPDRGNTEAFF,TGTGCCAGCAGCCCGGACCGCGGGAACACTGAAGCTTTCTTT
12,TRBV30,.,TRBJ2-7,many,CAWGFNLPEQYF,TGTGCCTGGGGATTTAACCTTCCGGAGCAGTACTTC
15,TRBV5-5,.,TRBJ2-2,many,CASSFWTENTGELFF,TGTGCCAGCAGCTTCTGGACAGAGAACACCGGGGAGCTGTTTTTT
14,TRBV2,TRBD1,TRBJ1-5,many,CASGGDSLNQPQHF,TGTGCCAGCGGCGGGGACAGTTTAAATCAGCCCCAGCATTTT
12,TRBV7-2,.,TRBJ2-7,.,CASSGRSYEQYF,TGTGCCAGCAGCGGCAGGTCGTACGAGCAGTACTTC
14,TRBV20-1,.,TRBJ2-7,few,CSARMPGGRYEQYF,TGCAGTGCTAGGATGCCGGGGGGCCGCTACGAGCAGTACTTC